This TCR beta chain emerged from a study of T cell responses to AZD1222 COVID-19 vaccine. On the study more broadly: The study pooled second doses at about 4 or about 12 weeks.

Germline trimming cut 4 bases from V and 5 bases from J; bases unmatched to any gene: 9. This CDR3 is built from 16 residues. Germline V CDR1 and CDR2: SGHRS, YFSETQ. For this clone: Its target is not known.

Profiling relied on immunoSEQ multiplex PCR, and the TCRdb table lists in-frame clones only, not all of them. The table lists tens of thousands of clones, approximately 90% of them singletons. Study conclusions and caveats: At baseline, seropositivity was found in only a handful of AZD1222 recipients. The study found vaccine-associated CD4 TCRs spanning spike, dominant at 160-218 and 743-854. Most donors were white British and more were female, and clonal diversity was possibly underestimated.

The gene calls are TRBV5-1 and TRBJ2-5; the match to TRBD2 covers 12 bases. The specimen was peripheral blood, collected on day 0 of AZD1222 vaccination. The clonotype was recovered from an adult in good health. DNA for the CDR3: TGCGCCAGCAGCCTCCTTCCTAGCGGGGGGGAGGAGACCCAGTACTTC. This translates into CASSLLPSGGEETQYF.